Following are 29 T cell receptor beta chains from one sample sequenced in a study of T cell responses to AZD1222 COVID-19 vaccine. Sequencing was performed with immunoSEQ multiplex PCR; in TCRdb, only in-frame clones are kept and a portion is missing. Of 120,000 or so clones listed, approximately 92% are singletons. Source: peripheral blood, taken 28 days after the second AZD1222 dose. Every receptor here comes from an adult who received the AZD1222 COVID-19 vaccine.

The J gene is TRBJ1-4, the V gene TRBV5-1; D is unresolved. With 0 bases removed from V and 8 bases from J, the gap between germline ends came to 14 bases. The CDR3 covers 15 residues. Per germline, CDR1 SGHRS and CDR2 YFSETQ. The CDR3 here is CASSLAYGPQEKLFF. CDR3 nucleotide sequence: TGCGCCAGCAGCTTGGCCTACGGGCCGCAGGAAAAACTGTTTTTT.

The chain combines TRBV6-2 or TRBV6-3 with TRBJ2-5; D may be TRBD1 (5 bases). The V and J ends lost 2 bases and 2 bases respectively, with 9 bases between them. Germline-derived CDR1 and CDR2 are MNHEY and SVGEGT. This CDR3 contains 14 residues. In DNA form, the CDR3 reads TGTGCCAGCAGTTACGACAGTGTTCAAGAGACCCAGTACTTC. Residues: CASSYDSVQETQYF.

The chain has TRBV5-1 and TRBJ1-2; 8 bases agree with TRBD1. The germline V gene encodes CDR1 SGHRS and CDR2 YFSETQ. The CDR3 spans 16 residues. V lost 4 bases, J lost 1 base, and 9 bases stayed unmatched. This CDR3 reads CASSPDRVEDNYGYTF. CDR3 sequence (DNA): TGCGCCAGCAGCCCGGACAGGGTTGAAGATAACTATGGCTACACCTTC.

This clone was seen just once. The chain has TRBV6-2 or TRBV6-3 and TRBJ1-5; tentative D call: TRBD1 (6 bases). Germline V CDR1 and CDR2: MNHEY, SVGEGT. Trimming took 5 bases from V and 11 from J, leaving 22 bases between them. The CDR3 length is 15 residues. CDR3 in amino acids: CASSPRAWGTMSQHF. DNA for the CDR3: TGTGCCAGCAGTCCACGGGCCTGGGGGACAATGTCCCAGCATTTT.

CDR3 amino acids: CASSRGVSPLHF. In DNA form, the CDR3 reads TGTGCCAGCAGCCGGGGCGTATCACCCCTCCACTTT. The chain links TRBV7-9 to TRBJ1-6; D is possibly TRBD1 (5 bases). Trimming took 5 bases from V and 10 from J, leaving 9 bases between them. Germline CDR1 SEHNR, CDR2 FQNEAQ (reference sequence). The CDR3 spans 12 residues.

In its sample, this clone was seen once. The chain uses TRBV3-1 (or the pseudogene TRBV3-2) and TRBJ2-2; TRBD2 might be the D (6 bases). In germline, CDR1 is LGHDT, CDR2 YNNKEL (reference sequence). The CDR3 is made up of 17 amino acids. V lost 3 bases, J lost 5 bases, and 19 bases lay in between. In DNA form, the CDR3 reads TGTGCCAGCAGCCACCCCTGTCGGGCGGGAAGGACCGGGGAGCTGTTTTTT. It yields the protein CASSHPCRAGRTGELFF.

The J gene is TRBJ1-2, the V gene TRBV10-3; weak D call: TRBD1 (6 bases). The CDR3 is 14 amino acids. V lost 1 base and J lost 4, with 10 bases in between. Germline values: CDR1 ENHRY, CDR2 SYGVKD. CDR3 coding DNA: TGTGCCATCAGTGAGTTCCAGGGGCCCTATGGCTACACCTTC. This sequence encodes CAISEFQGPYGYTF.

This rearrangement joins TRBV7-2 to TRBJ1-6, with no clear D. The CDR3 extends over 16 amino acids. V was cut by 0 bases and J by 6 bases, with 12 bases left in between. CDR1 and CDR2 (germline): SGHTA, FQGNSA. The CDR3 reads CASSLARYLGNSPLHF. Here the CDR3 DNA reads TGTGCCAGCAGCTTAGCGCGGTATCTCGGTAATTCACCCCTCCACTTT.

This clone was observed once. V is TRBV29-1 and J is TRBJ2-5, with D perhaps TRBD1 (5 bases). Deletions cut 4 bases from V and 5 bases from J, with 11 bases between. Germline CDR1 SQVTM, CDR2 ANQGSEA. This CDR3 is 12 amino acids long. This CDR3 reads CSVGWGHETQYF. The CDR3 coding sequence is TGCAGCGTTGGTTGGGGCCACGAGACCCAGTACTTC.

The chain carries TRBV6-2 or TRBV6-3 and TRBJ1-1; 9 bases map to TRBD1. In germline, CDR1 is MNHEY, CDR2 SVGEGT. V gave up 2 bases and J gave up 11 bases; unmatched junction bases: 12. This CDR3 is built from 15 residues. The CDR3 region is CASSYRTGAPSRAFF. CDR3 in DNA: TGTGCCAGCAGTTACCGGACAGGGGCCCCTTCTCGGGCTTTCTTT.

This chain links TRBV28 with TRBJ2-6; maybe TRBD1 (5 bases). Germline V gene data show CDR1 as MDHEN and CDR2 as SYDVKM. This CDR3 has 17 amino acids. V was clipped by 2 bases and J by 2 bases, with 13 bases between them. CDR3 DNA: TGTGCCAGCAGTTTAAGGTGGGGCAGGACTGGGGCCAACGTCCTGACTTTC. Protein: CASSLRWGRTGANVLTF.

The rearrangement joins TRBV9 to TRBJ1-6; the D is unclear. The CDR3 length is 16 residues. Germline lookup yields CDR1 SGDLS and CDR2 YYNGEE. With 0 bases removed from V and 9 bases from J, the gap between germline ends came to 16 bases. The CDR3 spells CASSVEAGGGSSPLHF. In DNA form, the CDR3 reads TGTGCCAGCAGCGTAGAGGCAGGTGGCGGGAGTTCACCCCTCCACTTT.

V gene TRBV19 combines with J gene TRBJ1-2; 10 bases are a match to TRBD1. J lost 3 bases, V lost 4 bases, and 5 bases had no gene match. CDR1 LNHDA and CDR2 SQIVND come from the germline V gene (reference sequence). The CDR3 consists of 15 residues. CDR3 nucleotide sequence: TGTGCCAGTAGTAAGGGGACAGGGGCTGACTATGGCTACACCTTC. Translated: CASSKGTGADYGYTF.

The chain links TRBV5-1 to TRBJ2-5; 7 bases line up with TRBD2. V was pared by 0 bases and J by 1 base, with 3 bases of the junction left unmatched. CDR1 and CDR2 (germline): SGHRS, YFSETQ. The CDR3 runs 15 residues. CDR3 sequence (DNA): TGCGCCAGCAGCTTGGCGGGGGGTCCCCAAGAGACCCAGTACTTC. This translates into CASSLAGGPQETQYF. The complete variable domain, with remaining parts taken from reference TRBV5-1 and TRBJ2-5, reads KAGVTQTPRYLIKTRGQQVTLSCSPISGHRSVSWYQQTPGQGLQFLFEYFSETQRNKGNFPGRFSGRQFSNSRSEMNVSTLELGDSALYLCASSLAGGPQETQYFGPGTRLLVL.

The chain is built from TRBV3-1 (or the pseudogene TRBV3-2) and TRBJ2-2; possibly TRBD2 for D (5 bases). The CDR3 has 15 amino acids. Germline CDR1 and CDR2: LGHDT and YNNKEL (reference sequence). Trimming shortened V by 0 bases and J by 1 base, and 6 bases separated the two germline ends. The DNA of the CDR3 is TGTGCCAGCAGCCAAGAAAGCGGGAACACCGGGGAGCTGTTTTTT. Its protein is CASSQESGNTGELFF.

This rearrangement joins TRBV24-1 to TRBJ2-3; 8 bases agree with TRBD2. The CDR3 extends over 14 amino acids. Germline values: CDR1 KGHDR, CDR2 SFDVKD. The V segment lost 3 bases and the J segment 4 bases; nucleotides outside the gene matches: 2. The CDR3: CATSDVRGADTQYF. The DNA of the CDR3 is TGTGCCACCAGTGATGTGCGGGGGGCAGATACGCAGTATTTT.

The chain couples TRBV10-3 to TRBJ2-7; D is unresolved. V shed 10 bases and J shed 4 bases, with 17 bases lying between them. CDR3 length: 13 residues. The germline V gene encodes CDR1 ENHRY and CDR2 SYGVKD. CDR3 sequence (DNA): TGTGCCAAGAGGAGAGGCCCAGGATACGAGCAGTACTTC. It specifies CAKRRGPGYEQYF.

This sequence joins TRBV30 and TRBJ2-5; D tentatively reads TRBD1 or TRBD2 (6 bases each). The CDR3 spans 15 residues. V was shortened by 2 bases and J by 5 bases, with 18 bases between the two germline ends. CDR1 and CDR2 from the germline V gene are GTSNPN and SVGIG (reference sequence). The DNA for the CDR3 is TGTGCCTGGAGTTCGTTGGGGGGCCGGGAGGAGACCCAGTACTTC. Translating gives CAWSSLGGREETQYF. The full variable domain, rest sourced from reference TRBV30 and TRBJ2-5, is SQTIHQWPATLVQPVGSPLSLECTVEGTSNPNLYWYRQAAGRGLQLLFYSVGIGQISSEVPQNLSASRPQDRQFILSSKKLLLSDSGFYLCAWSSLGGREETQYFGPGTRLLVL.

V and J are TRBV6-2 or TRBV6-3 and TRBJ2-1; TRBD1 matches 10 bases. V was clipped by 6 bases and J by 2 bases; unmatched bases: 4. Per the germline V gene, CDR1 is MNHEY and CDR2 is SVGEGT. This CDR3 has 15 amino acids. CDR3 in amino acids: CASSKGQGAYNEQFF. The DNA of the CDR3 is TGTGCCAGCAGCAAAGGACAGGGGGCCTACAATGAGCAGTTCTTC.

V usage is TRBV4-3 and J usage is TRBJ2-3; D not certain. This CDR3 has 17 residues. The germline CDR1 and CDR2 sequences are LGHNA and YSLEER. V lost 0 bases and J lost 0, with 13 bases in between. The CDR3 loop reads CASSQDALRRSTDTQYF. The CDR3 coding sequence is TGCGCCAGCAGCCAAGACGCGCTGAGGCGGAGCACAGATACGCAGTATTTT.

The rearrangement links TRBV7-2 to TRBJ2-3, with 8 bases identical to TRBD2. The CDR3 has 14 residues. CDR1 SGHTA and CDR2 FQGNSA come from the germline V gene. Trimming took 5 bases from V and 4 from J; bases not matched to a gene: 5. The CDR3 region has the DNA TGTGCCAGCAGCGGGCTAGCGGGTCCAGATACGCAGTATTTT. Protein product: CASSGLAGPDTQYF.

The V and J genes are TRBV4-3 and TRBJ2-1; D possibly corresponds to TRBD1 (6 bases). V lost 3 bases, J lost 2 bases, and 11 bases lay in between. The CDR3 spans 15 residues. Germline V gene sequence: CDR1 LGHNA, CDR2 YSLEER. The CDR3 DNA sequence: TGCGCCAGCAGCCACTCAGGGGAAACCTACAATGAGCAGTTCTTC. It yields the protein CASSHSGETYNEQFF.

CDR3 protein: CASSLFSGANVLTF. The CDR3 nucleotides read TGTGCCAGCAGCTTATTCAGCGGGGCCAACGTCCTGACTTTC. The gene calls are TRBV7-2 and TRBJ2-6; the D is unclear. Trimming pared 2 bases from V and 4 bases from J, leaving 6 bases between. The CDR3 has 14 residues. The germline V gene has CDR1 SGHTA and CDR2 FQGNSA.

CDR3 in DNA: TGTGCCAGCAGCGGCCGATACCGGGACAGAAGATCATACGAGCAGTACTTC. Its protein is CASSGRYRDRRSYEQYF. This chain connects TRBV7-9 to TRBJ2-7, with 7 positions matching TRBD1. The CDR3 loop spans 17 amino acids. The V gene end was trimmed by 5 bases and the J gene end by 4 bases; junction bases not matched to a gene: 17. From germline, CDR1 is SEHNR and CDR2 FQNEAQ (reference sequence).

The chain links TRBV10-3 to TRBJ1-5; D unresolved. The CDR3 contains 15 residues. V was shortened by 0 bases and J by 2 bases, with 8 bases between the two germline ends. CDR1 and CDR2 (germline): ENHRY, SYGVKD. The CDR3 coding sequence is TGTGCCATCAGTGAGTCGGTTTCGGGCAATCAGCCCCAGCATTTT. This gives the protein CAISESVSGNQPQHF.

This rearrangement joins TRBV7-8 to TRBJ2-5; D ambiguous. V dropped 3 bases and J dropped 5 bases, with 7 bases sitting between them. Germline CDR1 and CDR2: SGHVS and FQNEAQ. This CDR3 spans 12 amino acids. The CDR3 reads CASSFSLETQYF. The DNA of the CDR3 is TGTGCCAGCAGCTTCTCCCTCGAGACCCAGTACTTC.

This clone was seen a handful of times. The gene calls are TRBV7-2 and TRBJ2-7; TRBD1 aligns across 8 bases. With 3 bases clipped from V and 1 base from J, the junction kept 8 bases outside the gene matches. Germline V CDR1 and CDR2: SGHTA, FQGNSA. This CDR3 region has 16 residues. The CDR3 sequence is CASSFKFGQGSYEQYF. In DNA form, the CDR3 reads TGTGCCAGCAGCTTTAAGTTCGGACAGGGTTCCTACGAGCAGTACTTC. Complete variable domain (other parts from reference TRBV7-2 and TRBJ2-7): GAGVSQSPSNKVTEKGKDVELRCDPISGHTALYWYRQSLGQGLEFLIYFQGNSAPDKSGLPSDRFSAERTGGSVSTLTIQRTQQEDSAVYLCASSFKFGQGSYEQYFGPGTRLTVT.

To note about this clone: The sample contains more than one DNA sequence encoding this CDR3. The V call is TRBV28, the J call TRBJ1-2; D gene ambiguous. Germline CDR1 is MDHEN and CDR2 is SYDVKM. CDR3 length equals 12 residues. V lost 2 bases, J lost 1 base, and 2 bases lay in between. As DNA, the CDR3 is TGTGCCAGCAGTTTAAATAACTATGGCTACACCTTC. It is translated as CASSLNNYGYTF.

The CDR3: CASSDIRVGNTIYF. CDR3 DNA: TGTGCCAGCAGTGACATCAGGGTTGGAAACACCATATATTTT. V is TRBV6-4 and J is TRBJ1-3; a weak D match, TRBD1 (5 bases). V lost 2 bases, J lost 3 bases, and 8 bases lay in between. The CDR3 loop spans 14 amino acids. Germline V lookup: CDR1 MRHNA, CDR2 SNTAGT.